These 25 T cell receptor beta chains were all obtained from the same sample, sequenced in a study of beta chain features in type 1 diabetes. Findings and limits, study-wide: Type 1 diabetes patients had moderately but significantly shorter TCRB CDR3s in all four CD4+ subsets.

All of the isolated RNA was reverse transcribed, so expressed TCRB transcripts were sequenced. Profiled with immunoSEQ multiplex PCR; TCRdb holds only in-frame clones, not every one. This sample yields over 650,000 clones, of which over 12% are seen a single time; roughly 0.04% belongs to the top ten. These receptors' antigens are unknown. Sequenced input: naive CD4+ T cells from blood. Receptor source: a man younger than 35 with type 1 diabetes.

The rearrangement joins TRBV19 to TRBJ2-7; 7 positions agree with TRBD1. Germline CDR1 reads LNHDA; CDR2 reads SQIVND (reference sequence). The CDR3 sequence is 14 residues long. J gave up 3 bases and V 3 bases, and 5 bases lay outside the gene matches. Written as DNA, the CDR3 is TGTGCCAGTAGTATCAGGGGGACCCTCTACGAGCAGTACTTC. Translation gives CASSIRGTLYEQYF.

The V and J genes are TRBV6-1 and TRBJ1-2, with D perhaps TRBD1 (5 bases). Germline V CDR1 and CDR2: MNHNS, SASEGT. The V and J ends lost 3 bases and 4 bases respectively, with 15 bases between them. CDR3 length: 15 residues. In DNA form, the CDR3 reads TGTGCCAGCAGTGACGGGACGGCACCAATCTATGGCTACACCTTC. Residues: CASSDGTAPIYGYTF.

This clone was observed a handful of times. This chain connects TRBV2 to TRBJ2-5; a possible D gene is TRBD1 (5 bases). Germline CDR1 SNHLY, CDR2 FYNNEI. CDR3 length equals 13 residues. V lost 6 bases, J lost 5 bases, and 13 bases lay in between. In nucleotides, the CDR3 is TGTGCCAGCAGCAGGGATGTAAGGGAGACCCAGTACTTC. It is translated as CASSRDVRETQYF.

There are a few counts of this clone. This chain connects TRBV5-1 to TRBJ2-7; TRBD1 matches 10 bases. Trimming cost V 3 bases and J 0 bases; bases outside gene matches: 6. CDR3 size: 16 residues. Germline V gene sequence: CDR1 SGHRS, CDR2 YFSETQ. The CDR3 protein is CASSSRTGGSSYEQYF. The CDR3 region has the DNA TGCGCCAGCAGCTCCCGGACAGGGGGATCCTCCTACGAGCAGTACTTC. Filled out from reference TRBV5-1 and TRBJ2-7, the complete variable domain reads KAGVTQTPRYLIKTRGQQVTLSCSPISGHRSVSWYQQTPGQGLQFLFEYFSETQRNKGNFPGRFSGRQFSNSRSEMNVSTLELGDSALYLCASSSRTGGSSYEQYFGPGTRLTVT.

This clone has a handful of counts. The chain has TRBV7-3 and TRBJ2-1, with 7 bases aligning to TRBD1. The CDR3 totals 12 residues. Germline V gives CDR1 SGHTA, CDR2 FQGTGA. The V gene end was trimmed by 3 bases and the J gene end by 10 bases; junction bases not matched to a gene: 3. CDR3 DNA: TGTGCCAGCAGCTTGGGGACAGCAGAGCAGTTCTTC. Translated: CASSLGTAEQFF.

The sample holds a few counts of this clone. This sequence joins TRBV7-3 and TRBJ2-7; D is unclear. Looked up from germline, CDR1 is SGHTA and CDR2 is FQGTGA. CDR3 length: 14 amino acids. The V gene lost 1 base and the J gene lost 0 bases, with 7 bases spanning the gap. This CDR3 reads CASSLIGSSYEQYF. CDR3 nucleotide sequence: TGTGCCAGCAGCTTAATAGGCTCCTCCTACGAGCAGTACTTC.

The chain is built from TRBV14 and TRBJ2-3; perhaps TRBD2 as D (6 bases). The CDR3 has 17 amino acids. V was cut by 0 bases and J by 2 bases, with 15 bases left in between. Germline V gene lookup returns CDR1 SGHDN and CDR2 FVKESK. The CDR3 DNA sequence: TGTGCCAGCAGCCAAGATGGGGCTAGCGAGATCACAGATACGCAGTATTTT. Its protein product is CASSQDGASEITDTQYF.

This clone was found a few times. In DNA, the CDR3 is TGTGCCAGCAGCGTCTCGGGACTGGCAAGCTCCTACGAGCAGTACTTC. This gives the protein CASSVSGLASSYEQYF. The chain links TRBV9 to TRBJ2-7, with a weak D call TRBD2 (6 bases). V dropped 2 bases and J dropped 0 bases, with 15 bases sitting between them. CDR1 SGDLS and CDR2 YYNGEE come from the germline V gene. The CDR3 is 16 residues long.

This clone was counted only a few times. The V and J genes are TRBV19 and TRBJ2-2, with TRBD1 identical over 8 bases. J lost 1 base, V lost 7 bases, and 5 bases had no gene match. Germline V gives CDR1 LNHDA, CDR2 SQIVND (reference sequence). This CDR3 has 15 amino acids. The CDR3 DNA follows: TGTGCCAGTACCACGACAGGGGTGAACACCGGGGAGCTGTTTTTT. It specifies CASTTTGVNTGELFF.

In its sample, this clone was seen a few times. This sequence joins TRBV28 and TRBJ2-7; 10 bases agree with TRBD1. From germline, CDR1 is MDHEN and CDR2 SYDVKM. Unmatched junction bases numbered 4, after V lost 2 bases and J lost 0 bases. The CDR3 is made up of 16 amino acids. The CDR3 region is CASSLPGTGASYEQYF. CDR3 bases: TGTGCCAGCAGTTTACCCGGGACAGGGGCCTCCTACGAGCAGTACTTC.

This clone came up a few times. The genes are TRBV28 and TRBJ2-3; D uncertain. V shed 4 bases and J shed 6 bases, with 8 bases lying between them. The germline gives CDR1 MDHEN, CDR2 SYDVKM. The CDR3 is 12 amino acids. CDR3 amino acids: CASSSADDTQYF. Here the CDR3 DNA reads TGTGCCAGCAGTTCTGCTGACGATACGCAGTATTTT.

The chain joins TRBV13 to TRBJ2-2; D is undetermined. CDR3 size: 14 residues. Deletions cut 5 bases from V and 0 bases from J, with 7 bases between. The germline CDR1 and CDR2 sequences are PRHDT and FYEKMQ (reference sequence). DNA for the CDR3: TGTGCCAGCAGCCCTCTTGCGAACACCGGGGAGCTGTTTTTT. Translated, it gives CASSPLANTGELFF.

This rearrangement joins TRBV19 to TRBJ2-1; 7 bases fit TRBD2. Germline lookup yields CDR1 LNHDA and CDR2 SQIVND (reference sequence). The CDR3 extends over 15 amino acids. V lost 2 bases, J lost 5 bases, and 6 bases stayed unmatched. The CDR3 DNA sequence: TGTGCCAGTAGTATACTGGGACTACTAGACAATGAGCAGTTCTTC. This encodes CASSILGLLDNEQFF.

On this clone: In the same sample, other DNA sequences code for this CDR3. This rearrangement joins TRBV9 to TRBJ1-2; no clear D. Trimming took 0 bases from V and 4 from J, leaving 4 bases between them. Per germline, CDR1 SGDLS and CDR2 YYNGEE. The CDR3 is made up of 12 amino acids. The chain's CDR3 is CASSVEGYGYTF. The CDR3 bases are TGTGCCAGCAGCGTAGAAGGCTATGGCTACACCTTC.

This clone was seen a handful of times. CDR3 residues: CSVGQGIHSGANVLTF. For the CDR3, the DNA is TGCAGCGTGGGACAGGGAATCCACTCTGGGGCCAACGTCCTGACTTTC. V and J are TRBV29-1 and TRBJ2-6, with 9 positions matching TRBD1. This CDR3 has 16 residues. The V segment lost 6 bases and the J segment 0 bases; nucleotides outside the gene matches: 6. Germline V lookup: CDR1 SQVTM, CDR2 ANQGSEA.

In its sample, this clone was seen a few times. This chain uses TRBV28 with TRBJ2-5; weak D call: TRBD1 (6 bases). Germline V gene data show CDR1 as MDHEN and CDR2 as SYDVKM. CDR3 length equals 12 residues. Between the trimmed V and J ends, which lost 7 bases and 4 bases, there was a span of 10 bases. The CDR3 here is CASIHRAETQYF. In nucleotides, the CDR3 is TGTGCCAGCATTCACAGGGCAGAGACCCAGTACTTC.

The sample holds a few counts of this clone. The chain is built from TRBV6-1 and TRBJ2-1, with 7 bases matching TRBD1. The CDR3 consists of 17 residues. V dropped 3 bases and J dropped 13; count of bases not matched to a gene: 21. Germline CDR1 MNHNS, CDR2 SASEGT. CDR3 DNA: TGTGCCAGCAGTGAGATCCTGACAGGGACCCTGCTAAGAGAACAGTTCTTC. This sequence encodes CASSEILTGTLLREQFF.

The gene calls are TRBV11-2 and TRBJ2-7, with D tentatively TRBD2 (5 bases). V was pared by 2 bases and J by 2 bases, with 13 bases between. Germline values: CDR1 SGHAT, CDR2 FQNNGV. CDR3 length: 15 amino acids. The CDR3 spells CASSLLKGVAYEQYF. In DNA form, the CDR3 reads TGTGCCAGCAGCTTACTGAAGGGAGTAGCCTACGAGCAGTACTTC.

In its sample, this clone was seen a few times. The rearrangement links TRBV29-1 to TRBJ1-5, with D perhaps TRBD1 (6 bases). This CDR3 comprises 13 residues. Germline lookup yields CDR1 SQVTM and CDR2 ANQGSEA. V lost 3 bases to trimming and J lost 5 bases, with 11 bases between them. The CDR3 bases are TGCAGCGTTGATGCAGGGGATGATCAGCCCCAGCATTTT. Amino acids: CSVDAGDDQPQHF.

The chain is built from TRBV7-9 and TRBJ2-1; the match to TRBD1 covers 7 bases. The V segment lost 7 bases and the J segment 9 bases; nucleotides outside the gene matches: 9. The germline V gene encodes CDR1 SEHNR and CDR2 FQNEAQ (reference sequence). The CDR3 spans 13 residues. This CDR3 reads CASNLDRAGEQFF. Here the CDR3 DNA reads TGTGCCAGCAACCTCGACAGGGCAGGTGAGCAGTTCTTC.

The J gene is TRBJ1-5, the V gene TRBV5-6; no reliable D call. Germline-derived CDR1 and CDR2 are SGHDT and YYEEEE. Trimming left V 0 bases short and J 3 bases short, with 10 bases between. The CDR3 contains 15 residues. The CDR3 spells CASSLDRFPNQPQHF. CDR3 DNA sequence: TGTGCCAGCAGCTTGGACAGATTCCCCAATCAGCCCCAGCATTTT.

V usage is TRBV28 and J usage is TRBJ1-1, with D maybe TRBD1 (5 bases). This CDR3 is 13 amino acids long. Germline V lookup: CDR1 MDHEN, CDR2 SYDVKM. With 3 bases removed from V and 4 bases from J, the gap between germline ends came to 9 bases. CDR3 DNA: TGTGCCAGCAGTTTGCAGGGCCGCACTGAAGCTTTCTTT. It specifies CASSLQGRTEAFF.

The chain has TRBV4-2 and TRBJ1-6; D gene unclear. This CDR3 is 16 amino acids long. V was trimmed by 1 base and J by 7 bases, leaving 14 bases between them. Germline CDR1 and CDR2: LGHNA and YNFKEQ. The CDR3 region is CASSQGGALRNSPLHF. The CDR3 DNA is TGTGCCAGCAGCCAAGGGGGAGCCTTGAGGAATTCACCCCTCCACTTT.

The chain employs TRBV5-4 and TRBJ2-2, with 10 bases matching TRBD2. The CDR3 is made up of 14 amino acids. J was trimmed by 7 bases and V by 2 bases; bases with no gene match: 2. Germline V CDR1 and CDR2: SGHNT, YYREEE (reference sequence). The CDR3 reads CASSLLAGYGELFF. The CDR3 coding sequence is TGTGCCAGCAGCTTACTAGCGGGATACGGGGAGCTGTTTTTT.

The chain is built from TRBV4-3 and TRBJ2-3, with 9 bases lining up with TRBD1. Trimming at V came to 0 bases and at J to 7 bases, leaving 14 bases not matched to a gene. This CDR3 spans 18 amino acids. Germline V gives CDR1 LGHNA, CDR2 YSLEER. The CDR3 here is CASSQELGQGGRRYTQYF. The CDR3 DNA follows: TGCGCCAGCAGCCAAGAGTTGGGACAGGGCGGTAGGCGTTATACGCAGTATTTT.